The table lists the clone carrying this TCR beta chain with many counts. The V gene lost 5 bases and the J gene lost 4 bases, with 15 bases spanning the gap. The CDR3 has 13 amino acids. In germline, CDR1 is DFQATT, CDR2 SNEGSKA (reference sequence). The sample's time point: persistent/refractory GD, antithyroid drugs over 5 years with positive TRAb. RNA from PBMCs was the source of the TCR library. It was an endocrinology department in Xi'an, China, that provided the patients. The source of the sample is a study of regulatory T cells in long-lasting Graves disease. Building of the TCR beta libraries involved iRepertoire HTBI primers and Arm-PCR of CDR3 regions. TCRdb passed the multiplex PCR reads through MiXCR, listing each CDR3 protein once. The sample has 420,000 or so distinct CDR3 sequences, 23% seen once.

The rearrangement uses TRBV20-1 and TRBJ2-7; D call uncertain. The clonotype originates from a female donor with Graves disease. The material was peripheral blood mononuclear cells (PBMCs), obtained when the disease was refractory, from a patient treated with antithyroid drugs. CDR3 bases: TGCAGTGCTCGGCCTGCCGCCTCGTACGAGCAGTACTTC. This gives the protein CSARPAASYEQYF.